The 12 T cell receptor beta chains below come from one sample, sequenced in a study of blood T cell repertoires in COVID-19. The protocol was immunoSEQ multiplex PCR, while the TCRdb copy is restricted to in-frame clones and leaves out a portion. The sample contains 200,000 to 300,000 clones, around 88% of which appear only once. Sequenced: peripheral blood. The source is a woman aged 25 to 39 with COVID-19, enrolled during active disease.

The chain couples TRBV27 to TRBJ1-6; no firm D call. The germline CDR1 and CDR2 sequences are MNHEY and SMNVEV (reference sequence). CDR3 length: 13 residues. V was clipped by 5 bases and J by 10 bases, with 12 bases between them. In DNA form, the CDR3 reads TGTGCCAGCAGTCAAAGCGGAAAGTCACCCCTCCACTTT. Encoded protein: CASSQSGKSPLHF.

The rearrangement uses TRBV28 and TRBJ1-6, with TRBD1 matching 7 bases. The ends lost 10 bases at V and 4 bases at J; junction bases unmatched: 16. This CDR3 is 17 amino acids long. Germline V gives CDR1 MDHEN, CDR2 SYDVKM. CDR3 nucleotides: TGTGCCACCCACAGGGGTTCCACTCCAACGTATAATTCACCCCTCCACTTT. Protein: CATHRGSTPTYNSPLHF. The full variable domain, in which reference TRBV28 and TRBJ1-6 provide the parts outside the CDR3, is DVKVTQSSRYLVKRTGEKVFLECVQDMDHENMFWYRQDPGLGLRLIYFSYDVKMKEKGDIPEGYSVSREKKERFSLILESASTNQTSMYLCATHRGSTPTYNSPLHFGNGTRLTVT.

This clone was observed at least ten times. This chain's CDR3 is CSVALEETQYF. The CDR3 bases are TGCAGCGTCGCACTCGAGGAGACCCAGTACTTC. The V gene is TRBV29-1, the J gene TRBJ2-5; D is undetermined. The V gene's germline CDR1 is SQVTM and CDR2 ANQGSEA. CDR3 size: 11 residues. V was cut by 6 bases and J by 5 bases, with 10 bases left in between.

The chain links TRBV7-2 to TRBJ1-2, with D possibly matching TRBD1 (6 bases). Germline V lookup: CDR1 SGHTA, CDR2 FQGNSA. V lost 11 bases, J lost 2 bases, and 12 bases lay in between. The CDR3 length is 12 residues. The chain's CDR3 is CARRTANYGYTF. The CDR3 nucleotides are TGTGCCCGACGGACAGCCAACTATGGCTACACCTTC.

The chain uses TRBV5-4 and TRBJ1-1; 9 bases are a match to TRBD1. V dropped 6 bases and J dropped 0; count of bases not matched to a gene: 6. CDR3 length: 15 residues. CDR1 and CDR2 (germline): SGHNT, YYREEE (reference sequence). The CDR3, as DNA: TGTGCCAGCACCCCCGGGACAGGGCTGAACACTGAAGCTTTCTTT. It encodes CASTPGTGLNTEAFF.

The rearrangement joins TRBV19 to TRBJ1-4; D is possibly TRBD1 (6 bases). CDR1 and CDR2 (germline): LNHDA, SQIVND (reference sequence). Trimming took off 5 bases at V and 1 base at J, with 11 bases between the two ends. This CDR3 is built from 15 residues. DNA for the CDR3: TGTGCCAGTAGTTCGGGACACCTAACTAATGAAAAACTGTTTTTT. Its translation is CASSSGHLTNEKLFF.

V and J are TRBV24-1 and TRBJ2-3; perhaps TRBD2 as D (5 bases). The CDR3 runs to 15 residues. Per germline, CDR1 KGHDR and CDR2 SFDVKD. The V end was cut by 3 bases, the J end by 4 bases, with 13 bases between. This CDR3 is CATSDGRTGADTQYF. CDR3 nucleotides: TGTGCCACCAGTGATGGGCGGACCGGGGCAGATACGCAGTATTTT.

This clone occurred once. J is TRBJ1-1 and V is TRBV3-1 (or the pseudogene TRBV3-2), with 9 bases matching TRBD1. Germline assignment: CDR1 LGHDT and CDR2 YNNKEL (reference sequence). Trimming at V came to 4 bases and at J to 4 bases, leaving 10 bases not matched to a gene. The CDR3 is made up of 16 amino acids. The CDR3 loop is CASSRVEGTGTTEAFF. The CDR3 nucleotides are TGTGCCAGCAGCCGAGTTGAGGGGACAGGGACCACTGAAGCTTTCTTT.

The J gene is TRBJ2-2, the V gene TRBV6-4, with 9 bases aligning to TRBD2. The CDR3 extends over 16 amino acids. Germline V gene data show CDR1 as MRHNA and CDR2 as SNTAGT. V lost 4 bases to trimming and J lost 0 bases; unmatched junction nucleotides: 3. The CDR3 DNA is TGTGCCAGCAGTGTCCTAGCGGGGTCGAACACCGGGGAGCTGTTTTTT. This sequence encodes CASSVLAGSNTGELFF.

The chain is built from TRBV19 and TRBJ2-2; tentatively, D is TRBD1 (6 bases). This CDR3 has 15 residues. Trimming pared 2 bases from V and 6 bases from J, leaving 13 bases between. CDR1 is LNHDA and CDR2 is SQIVND in the germline V gene (reference sequence). The CDR3 loop is CASSIQGSGPGELFF. DNA for the CDR3: TGTGCCAGTAGTATACAGGGGAGCGGCCCCGGGGAGCTGTTTTTT.

The chain joins TRBV4-1 to TRBJ1-5; maybe TRBD1 (5 bases). The CDR3 sequence is 16 residues long. CDR1 and CDR2 from the germline V gene are MGHRA and YSYEKL. Trimming took off 1 base at V and 5 bases at J, with 15 bases between the two ends. The CDR3 is CASSQVGVGVDQPQHF. CDR3 DNA sequence: TGCGCCAGCAGCCAAGTTGGCGTAGGGGTCGATCAGCCCCAGCATTTT.

CDR3 in DNA: TGTGCCAGCAGTCTTTCGGGGGGGCCAGAGACCCAGTACTTC. This gives the protein CASSLSGGPETQYF. The chain carries TRBV6-2 or TRBV6-3 and TRBJ2-5, with TRBD2 identical over 8 bases. CDR3 length equals 14 residues. Germline V gene data show CDR1 as MNHEY and CDR2 as SVGEGT. The V gene end was trimmed by 5 bases and the J gene end by 4 bases; junction bases not matched to a gene: 6.